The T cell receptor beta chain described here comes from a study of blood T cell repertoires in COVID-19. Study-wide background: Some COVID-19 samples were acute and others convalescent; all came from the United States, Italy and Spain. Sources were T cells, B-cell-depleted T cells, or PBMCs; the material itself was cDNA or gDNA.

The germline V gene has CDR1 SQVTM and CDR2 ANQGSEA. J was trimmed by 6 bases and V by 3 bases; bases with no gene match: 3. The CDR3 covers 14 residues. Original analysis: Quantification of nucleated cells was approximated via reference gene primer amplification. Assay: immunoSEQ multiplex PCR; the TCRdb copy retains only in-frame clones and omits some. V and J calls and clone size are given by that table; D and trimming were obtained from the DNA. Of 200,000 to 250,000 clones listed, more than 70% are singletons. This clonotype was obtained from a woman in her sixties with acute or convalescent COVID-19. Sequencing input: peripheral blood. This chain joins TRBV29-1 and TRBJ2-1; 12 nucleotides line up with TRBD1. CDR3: CSVEWDRGLNEQFF. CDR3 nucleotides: TGCAGCGTTGAGTGGGACAGGGGGCTCAATGAGCAGTTCTTC.